This T cell receptor (beta chain) was profiled in a study of T cell responses to AZD1222 COVID-19 vaccine. Germline V CDR1 and CDR2: SGHAT, FQNNGV. The CDR3 sequence is 14 residues long. Trimming removed 1 base from V and 6 bases from J, with 12 bases in between. Using immunoSEQ multiplex PCR, the repertoire was profiled, and TCRdb retains in-frame clones only, with some absent. The sample yields about 110,000 clones, 89% seen once. This sequence was found in an adult in good health. The specimen comprised peripheral blood, sampled on day 0 of MenACWY control vaccination. J is TRBJ1-1 and V is TRBV11-2; D not resolved. CDR3: CASSLGLGGAEAFF. CDR3 in DNA: TGTGCCAGCAGCTTAGGCCTAGGCGGAGCTGAAGCTTTCTTT. Variable domain in full (rest from reference TRBV11-2 and TRBJ1-1): EAGVAQSPRYKIIEKRQSVAFWCNPISGHATLYWYQQILGQGPKLLIQFQNNGVVDDSQLPKDRFSAERLKGVDSTLKIQPAKLEDSAVYLCASSLGLGGAEAFFGQGTRLTVV.